This section outlines one TCR beta chain sequence together with its context. No antigen is known for it. ViraFEST expansion of antigen-specific CD4+ T cells with viral peptide pools preceded sequencing. Between days 10 and 11 of culture, CD4+ T cells were separated out. Either the BNT162b2 or mRNA-1273 vaccine was given to participants in two doses. Some clones are missing from TCRdb's copy, which holds only in-frame ones; the method was immunoSEQ multiplex PCR. This sample has 40,000 to 50,000 clones, with 65% to 80% found just once. The entry originates in a study of vaccination effects on CD4 cells after COVID-19. The TCR was taken from a human donor who received a COVID-19 vaccine. The source material was CD4+ T cells from PBMCs cultured with HCoV-OC43 spike peptides, sampled after COVID-19 vaccination. Subset reported: HCoV-OC43 spike overlapping peptide pool stimulation.

CDR3 in DNA: TGTGCCAGCAGTGGCCAGAGTGGCGGTCGTTACTATGGCTACACCTTC. It encodes CASSGQSGGRYYGYTF. The chain is built from TRBV25-1 and TRBJ1-2, with no clear D. Germline V lookup: CDR1 MGHDK, CDR2 SYGVNS. The CDR3 consists of 16 residues. V was pared by 4 bases and J by 3 bases, with 18 bases between.